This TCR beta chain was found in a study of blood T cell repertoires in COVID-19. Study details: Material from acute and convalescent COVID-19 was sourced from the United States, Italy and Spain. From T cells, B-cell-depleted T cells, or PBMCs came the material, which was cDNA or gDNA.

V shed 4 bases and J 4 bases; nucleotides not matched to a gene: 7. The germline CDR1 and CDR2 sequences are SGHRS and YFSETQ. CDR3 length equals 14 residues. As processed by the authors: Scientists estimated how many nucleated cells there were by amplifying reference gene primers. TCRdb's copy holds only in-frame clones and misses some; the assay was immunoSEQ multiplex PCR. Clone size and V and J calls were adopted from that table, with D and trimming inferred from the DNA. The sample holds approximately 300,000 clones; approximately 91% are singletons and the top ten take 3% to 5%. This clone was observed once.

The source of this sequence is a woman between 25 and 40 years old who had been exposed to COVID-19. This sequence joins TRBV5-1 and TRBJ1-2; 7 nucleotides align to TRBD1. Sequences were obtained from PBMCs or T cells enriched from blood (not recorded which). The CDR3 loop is CASSPETGIYGYTF. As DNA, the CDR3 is TGCGCCAGCAGCCCTGAGACAGGGATCTATGGCTACACCTTC.